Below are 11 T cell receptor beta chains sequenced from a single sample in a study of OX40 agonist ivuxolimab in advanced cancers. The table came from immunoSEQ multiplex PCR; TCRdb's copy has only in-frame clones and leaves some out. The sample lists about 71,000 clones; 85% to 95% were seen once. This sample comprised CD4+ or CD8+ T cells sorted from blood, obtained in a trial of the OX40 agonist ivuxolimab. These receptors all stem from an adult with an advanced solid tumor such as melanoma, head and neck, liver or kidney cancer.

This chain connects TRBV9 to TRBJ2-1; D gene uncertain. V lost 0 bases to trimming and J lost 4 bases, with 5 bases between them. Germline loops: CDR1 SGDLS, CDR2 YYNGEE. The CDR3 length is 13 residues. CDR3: CASSVEDYNEQFF. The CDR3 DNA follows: TGTGCCAGCAGCGTAGAAGATTACAATGAGCAGTTCTTC.

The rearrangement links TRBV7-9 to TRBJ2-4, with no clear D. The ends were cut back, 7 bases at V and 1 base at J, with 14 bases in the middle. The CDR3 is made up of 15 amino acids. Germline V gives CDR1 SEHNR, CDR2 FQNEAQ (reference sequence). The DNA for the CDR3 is TGTGCCAGCACCCCAAGCTCAGCCGCCAAAAACATTCAGTACTTC. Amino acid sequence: CASTPSSAAKNIQYF.

DNA of the CDR3: TGTGCCAGCATGACCTTGGGGCAGGCTCCTCGGTTTTCACCCCTCCACTTT. Its translation: CASMTLGQAPRFSPLHF. The chain combines TRBV27 with TRBJ1-6; D is possibly TRBD1 (5 bases). V gave up 7 bases and J gave up 9 bases, with 25 bases separating them. CDR1 is MNHEY, CDR2 SMNVEV, per germline (reference sequence). The CDR3 consists of 17 residues.

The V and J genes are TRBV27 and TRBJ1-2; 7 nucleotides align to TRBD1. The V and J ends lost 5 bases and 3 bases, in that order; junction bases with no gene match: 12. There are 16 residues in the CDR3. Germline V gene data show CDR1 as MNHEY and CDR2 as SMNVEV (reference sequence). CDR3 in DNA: TGTGCCAGCAGTCCAATTATAGGGGGCTGGGACTATGGCTACACCTTC. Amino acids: CASSPIIGGWDYGYTF.

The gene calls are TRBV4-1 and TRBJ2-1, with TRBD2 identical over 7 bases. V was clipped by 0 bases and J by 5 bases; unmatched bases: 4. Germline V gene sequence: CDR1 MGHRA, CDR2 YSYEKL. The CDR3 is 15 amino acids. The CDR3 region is CASSQEGLADNEQFF. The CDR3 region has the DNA TGCGCCAGCAGCCAAGAAGGCCTAGCGGACAATGAGCAGTTCTTC.

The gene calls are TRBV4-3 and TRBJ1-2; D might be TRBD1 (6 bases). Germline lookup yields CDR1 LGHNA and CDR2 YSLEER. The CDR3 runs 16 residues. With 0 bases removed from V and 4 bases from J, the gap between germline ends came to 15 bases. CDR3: CASSQDGTSSPYGYTF. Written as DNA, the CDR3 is TGCGCCAGCAGCCAAGATGGGACATCCTCACCCTATGGCTACACCTTC.

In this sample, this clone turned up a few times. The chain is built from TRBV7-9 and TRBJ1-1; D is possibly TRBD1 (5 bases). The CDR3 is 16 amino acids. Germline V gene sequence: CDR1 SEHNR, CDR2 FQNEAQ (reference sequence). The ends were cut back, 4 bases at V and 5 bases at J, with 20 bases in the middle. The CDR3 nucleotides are TGTGCCAGCAGCTCCGCAGGGTATTCGTTGGGGACTGAAGCTTTCTTT. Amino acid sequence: CASSSAGYSLGTEAFF.

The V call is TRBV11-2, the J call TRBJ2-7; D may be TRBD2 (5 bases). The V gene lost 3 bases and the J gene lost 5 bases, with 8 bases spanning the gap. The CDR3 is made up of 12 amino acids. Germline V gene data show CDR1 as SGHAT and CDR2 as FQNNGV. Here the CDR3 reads CASSFEGHEQYF. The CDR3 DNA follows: TGTGCCAGCAGCTTTGAGGGCCACGAGCAGTACTTC.

CDR3 sequence (DNA): TGTGCCAGCAGCCCCGCGTTATGGAGGCTCCAACAAGAGACCCAGTACTTC. Protein sequence: CASSPALWRLQQETQYF. This chain joins TRBV7-2 and TRBJ2-5, with D tentatively TRBD2 (5 bases). Deletions cut 5 bases from V and 2 bases from J, with 21 bases between. The CDR3 has 17 amino acids. CDR1 is SGHTA and CDR2 is FQGNSA in the germline V gene.

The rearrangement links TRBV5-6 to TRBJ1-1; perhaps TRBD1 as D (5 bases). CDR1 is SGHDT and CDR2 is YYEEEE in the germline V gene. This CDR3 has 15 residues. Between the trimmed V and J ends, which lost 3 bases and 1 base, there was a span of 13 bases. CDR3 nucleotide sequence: TGTGCCAGCAGCTCGCCCTGGACAAGGAACACTGAAGCTTTCTTT. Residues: CASSSPWTRNTEAFF.

The CDR3, as DNA: TGCGCCAGCAGCTTGGCCCCACAGCAAGAGACCCAGTACTTC. It codes for CASSLAPQQETQYF. J is TRBJ2-5 and V is TRBV5-1; the D is unclear. Trimming left V 0 bases short and J 2 bases short, with 8 bases between. Germline CDR1 and CDR2: SGHRS and YFSETQ. The CDR3 covers 14 residues.